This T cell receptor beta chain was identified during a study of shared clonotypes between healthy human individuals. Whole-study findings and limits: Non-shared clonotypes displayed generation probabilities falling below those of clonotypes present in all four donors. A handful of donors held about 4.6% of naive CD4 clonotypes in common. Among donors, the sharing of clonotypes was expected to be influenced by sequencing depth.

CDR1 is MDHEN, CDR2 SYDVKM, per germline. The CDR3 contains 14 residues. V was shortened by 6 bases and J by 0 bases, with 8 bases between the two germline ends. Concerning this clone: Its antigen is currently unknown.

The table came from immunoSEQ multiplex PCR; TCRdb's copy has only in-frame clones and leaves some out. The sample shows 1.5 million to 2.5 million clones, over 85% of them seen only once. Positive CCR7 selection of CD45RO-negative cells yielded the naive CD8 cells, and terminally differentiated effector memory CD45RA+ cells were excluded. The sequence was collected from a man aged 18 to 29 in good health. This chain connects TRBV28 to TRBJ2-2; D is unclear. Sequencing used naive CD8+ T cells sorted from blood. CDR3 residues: CASSLTTNTGELFF. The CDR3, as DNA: TGTGCCAGCAGCCTAACAACGAACACCGGGGAGCTGTTTTTT.